This T cell receptor beta chain was observed in a study of T cells in women clearing cervical HPV infection (dated by TCRdb to 2016 to 2019). In terms of the full investigation: Cases were roughly 23 women with histologically confirmed HPV16-related CIN3 or worse, including 2 invasive cancers. The 25 controls were women who cleared a single incident HPV16 infection within 12 months without developing precancer or cancer. HLA typing was available for only a few women, so HLA type could not be excluded as a confounder. In the parent cohort, approximately 9,900 women aged 18 or older were enrolled in Guanacaste, Costa Rica, during about 1992 to 1994 and then followed for approximately 7 years. Among cases, blood sampling came a median of roughly 150 days after lesion detection, with an interquartile range of roughly 85 to 220 days. Cases and controls were matched on age within five years and on year of sample collection. As quality controls, five blinded duplicates were added to each group, bringing the total to roughly 60 samples made up of some 50 participants and 10 or so replicates. Nested within Costa Rica's Guanacaste HPV Natural History Study, an exploratory proof-of-principle case-control study compared TCR repertoires across cervical HPV16 outcomes. Case blood was taken at the visit when the lesion was first identified, whereas control blood was taken when infection was no longer detected. Median age was roughly 35 years in cases versus 37 to 40 in controls, and baseline characteristics did not differ significantly.

Every participant had a single incident cervical HPV16 infection, and prevalent HPV16 infections were excluded. Cervical HPV DNA was detected by MY09/MY11 PCR, and genotyping was performed by dot-blot hybridization. Roughly 16 mL of heparinized blood were centrifuged, and the buffy coat was split into aliquots, frozen at -30 degrees C, and then kept at -80 degrees C. QIAGEN kits were used to extract genomic DNA from the buffy coat specimens. The immunoSEQ assay used multiplex PCR to amplify TCR beta CDR3 regions from an average of around 1.2 ug of genomic DNA per sample. Primer bias was corrected in the assay by using a complete synthetic TCR repertoire to establish an amplification baseline. The amplicons were sequenced on the Illumina platform. Per the original workflow: Sequences were error-corrected by clustering with frequency ratios and a modified nearest-neighbor algorithm, then analyzed in the immunoSEQ Analyzer with IMGT gene definitions. At each rarefaction depth, TCR richness and evenness were averaged across 20 rarefaction repeats, and samples with fewer sequences than that depth were excluded. Relative abundances of V, D and J genes were compared between groups using Wilcoxon rank sum tests, with FDR correction applied. An intraclass correlation of just under 96% for TCR richness and an average of about 82% across 65 to 70 gene segments were obtained from the blinded duplicates. TCRdb re-hosts the immuneACCESS table, in-frame sequences only. Its copies lack some clones; in the studies checked, an unresolved V gene accounts for under half of them, and the cause for the rest is not known. V, J and clone size derive from that table, while D and trimming were established from the DNA sequence. The sample's own table lists approximately 18,000 clones. Approximately 11% of the sample is taken by the ten largest.

Via the germline V gene, CDR1 is SGHDN and CDR2 FVKESK. Trimming removed 0 bases from V and 7 bases from J, leaving 16 bases between the germline ends. There are 17 amino acids in the CDR3, from cysteine to phenylalanine inclusive. Shown are 42 bases from within the CDR3, in frame from base 1. With regard to this clone: Its antigen remains unidentified. The read ends 3 residues before the CDR3 terminus; that terminus is restored from the germline J gene.

What the research found in general, with its limitations: Because T-cell numbers per sample were unknown, differences in richness could reflect varying T-cell content rather than repertoire biology. By combining richness with V gene abundances, random forest classifiers separated cases from controls with an estimated AUC of less than 0.85. Cases had lower TRBV6-7 relative abundance than controls (0.11% versus 0.16%; Bonferroni P = 0.0008). Significantly higher TCR repertoire richness was observed in CIN3+ cases than in controls across sequencing depths, whereas no difference in evenness was found. Whether associations preceded infection or resulted from infection could not be shown with the cross-sectional design, and effector/memory subsets and HPV-specific T cells were not isolated.

Rearrangement joined TRBV14 to TRBJ1-6, with the identity of the D gene unclear. Sequencing was done on a sample of blood buffy coat. This TCR was recovered from a woman between 18 and 75 years old with a cervical HPV16 infection that either progressed to CIN3+ or cleared (not recorded which). The part of the CDR3 DNA that was read is TGTGCCAGCAGCCAAGATGCAGCCGGGGTCCCCAATTCACCC. Its product reads: CASSQDAAGVPNSP. The CDR3, in full, reads CASSQDAAGVPNSPLHF. The full variable domain, completed from the reference TRBV14 and TRBJ1-6 proteins outside the CDR3, reads EAGVTQFPSHSVIEKGQTVTLRCDPISGHDNLYWYRRVMGKEIKFLLHFVKESKQDESGMPNNRFLAERTGGTYSTLKVQPAELEDSGVYFCASSQDAAGVPNSPLHFGNGTRLTVT.